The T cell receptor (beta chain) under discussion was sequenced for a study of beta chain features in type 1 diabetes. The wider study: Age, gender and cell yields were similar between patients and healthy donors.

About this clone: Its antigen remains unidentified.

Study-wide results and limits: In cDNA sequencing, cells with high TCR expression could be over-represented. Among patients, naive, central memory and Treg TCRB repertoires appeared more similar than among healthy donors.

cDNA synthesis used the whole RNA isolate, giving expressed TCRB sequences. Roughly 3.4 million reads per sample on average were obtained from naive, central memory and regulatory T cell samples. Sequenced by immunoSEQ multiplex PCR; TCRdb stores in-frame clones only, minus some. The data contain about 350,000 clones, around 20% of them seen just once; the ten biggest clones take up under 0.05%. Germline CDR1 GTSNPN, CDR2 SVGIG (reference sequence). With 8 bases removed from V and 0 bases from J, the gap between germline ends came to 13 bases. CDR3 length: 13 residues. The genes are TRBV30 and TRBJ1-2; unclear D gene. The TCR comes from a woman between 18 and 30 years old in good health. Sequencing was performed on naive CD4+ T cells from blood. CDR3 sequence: CAGETQANYGYTF. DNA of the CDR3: TGTGCCGGGGAGACACAAGCTAACTATGGCTACACCTTC.